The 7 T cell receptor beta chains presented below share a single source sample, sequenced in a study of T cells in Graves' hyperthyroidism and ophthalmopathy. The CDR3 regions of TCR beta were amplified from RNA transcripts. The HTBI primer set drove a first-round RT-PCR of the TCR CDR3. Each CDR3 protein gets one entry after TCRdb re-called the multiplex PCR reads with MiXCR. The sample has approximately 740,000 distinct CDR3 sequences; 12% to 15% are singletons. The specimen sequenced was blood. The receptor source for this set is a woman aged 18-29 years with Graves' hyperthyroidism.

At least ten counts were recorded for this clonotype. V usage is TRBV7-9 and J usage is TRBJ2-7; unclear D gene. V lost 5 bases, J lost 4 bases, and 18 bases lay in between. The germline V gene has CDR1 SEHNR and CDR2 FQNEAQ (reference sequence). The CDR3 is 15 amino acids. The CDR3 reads CASSPPVGDGYEQYF. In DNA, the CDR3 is TGTGCCAGCAGCCCCCCCGTGGGTGATGGGTACGAGCAGTACTTC.

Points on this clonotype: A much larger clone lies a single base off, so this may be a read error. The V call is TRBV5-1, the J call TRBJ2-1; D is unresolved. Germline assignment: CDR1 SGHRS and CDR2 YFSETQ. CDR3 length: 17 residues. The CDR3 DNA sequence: TGCGCCGGCAGCCCATGGGTCGGCGGCAGCTCCTACAATGAGCAGTTCTTC. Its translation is CAGSPWVGGSSYNEQFF.

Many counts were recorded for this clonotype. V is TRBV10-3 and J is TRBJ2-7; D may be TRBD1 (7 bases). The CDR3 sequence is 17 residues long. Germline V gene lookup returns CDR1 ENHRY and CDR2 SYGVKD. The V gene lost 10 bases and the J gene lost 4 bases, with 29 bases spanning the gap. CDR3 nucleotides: TGTGCCACCAGGGGGGATCCGGGTGCTAGCGTCGGGTACGAGCAGTACTTC. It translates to CATRGDPGASVGYEQYF.

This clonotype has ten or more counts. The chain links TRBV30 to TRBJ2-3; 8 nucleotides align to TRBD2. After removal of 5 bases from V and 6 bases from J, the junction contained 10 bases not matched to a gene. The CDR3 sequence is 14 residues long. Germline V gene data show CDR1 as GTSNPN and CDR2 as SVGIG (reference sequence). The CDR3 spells CAWRNGRVRDTQYF. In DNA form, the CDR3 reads TGTGCCTGGCGCAACGGGAGGGTCAGGGATACGCAGTATTTT.

The DNA for the CDR3 is TGCGCCAGCAGGACGGGAGGCGAGCAGTACTTC. Its protein is CASRTGGEQYF. This sequence joins TRBV10-2 and TRBJ2-7; TRBD2 matches at 7 bases. Germline trimming cut 6 bases from V and 6 bases from J; bases unmatched to any gene: 2. Germline V lookup: CDR1 WSHSY, CDR2 SAAADI. This CDR3 is built from 11 residues.

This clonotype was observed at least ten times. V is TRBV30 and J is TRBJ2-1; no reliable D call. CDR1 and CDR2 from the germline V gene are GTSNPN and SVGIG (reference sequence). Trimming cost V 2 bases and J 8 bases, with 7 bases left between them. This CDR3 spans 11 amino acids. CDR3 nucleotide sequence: TGTGCCTGGAGTCGGGCGGATGAGCAGTTCTTC. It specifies CAWSRADEQFF.

The CDR3 bases are TGCAGCGTTGAAGTTGTATCCAGGGATCGGGCTGAAGCTTTCTTT. This gives the protein CSVEVVSRDRAEAFF. The chain uses TRBV29-1 and TRBJ1-1; TRBD1 is a possible D gene (5 bases). The CDR3 covers 15 residues. Germline CDR1 is SQVTM and CDR2 is ANQGSEA. V shed 1 base and J shed 6 bases, with 18 bases lying between them.